This TCR beta chain came from a study of T cell responses to AZD1222 COVID-19 vaccine. CDR1 is SEHNR, CDR2 FQNEAQ, per germline (reference sequence). The CDR3 is 12 residues long. The V and J ends lost 5 bases and 8 bases respectively, with 10 bases between them. Investigators merged groups given second doses at roughly 4 or roughly 12 weeks. Profiled with immunoSEQ multiplex PCR; TCRdb holds only in-frame clones, not every one. The data hold tens of thousands of clones, with approximately 86% observed a single time. The chain employs TRBV7-9 and TRBJ2-1; unclear D gene. The origin of this receptor is an adult who received the AZD1222 COVID-19 vaccine. The sequenced sample was peripheral blood, obtained 28 days after the second AZD1222 dose. For the CDR3, the DNA is TGTGCCAGCAGCCACGGTGAGGATGAGCAGTTCTTC. Protein product: CASSHGEDEQFF.